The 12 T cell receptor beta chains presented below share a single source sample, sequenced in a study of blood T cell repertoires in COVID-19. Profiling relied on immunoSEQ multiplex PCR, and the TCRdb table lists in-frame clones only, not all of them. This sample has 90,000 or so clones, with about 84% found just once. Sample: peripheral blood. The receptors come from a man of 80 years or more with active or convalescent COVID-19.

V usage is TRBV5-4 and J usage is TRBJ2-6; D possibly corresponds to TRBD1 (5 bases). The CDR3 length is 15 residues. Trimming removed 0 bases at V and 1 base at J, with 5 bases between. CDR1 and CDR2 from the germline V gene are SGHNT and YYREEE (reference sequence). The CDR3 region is CASSLAGSGANVLTF. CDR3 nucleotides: TGTGCCAGCAGCTTGGCAGGGTCTGGGGCCAACGTCCTGACTTTC. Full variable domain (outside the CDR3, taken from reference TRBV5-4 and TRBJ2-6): ETGVTQSPTHLIKTRGQQVTLRCSSQSGHNTVSWYQQALGQGPQFIFQYYREEENGRGNFPPRFSGLQFPNYSSELNVNALELDDSALYLCASSLAGSGANVLTFGAGSRLTVL.

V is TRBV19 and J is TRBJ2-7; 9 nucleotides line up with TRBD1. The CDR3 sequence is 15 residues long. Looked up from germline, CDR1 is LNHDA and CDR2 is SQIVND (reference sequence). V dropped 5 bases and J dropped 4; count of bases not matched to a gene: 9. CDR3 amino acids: CASSLGQGSAYEQYF. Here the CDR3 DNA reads TGTGCCAGTAGTCTCGGACAGGGGTCGGCTTACGAGCAGTACTTC.

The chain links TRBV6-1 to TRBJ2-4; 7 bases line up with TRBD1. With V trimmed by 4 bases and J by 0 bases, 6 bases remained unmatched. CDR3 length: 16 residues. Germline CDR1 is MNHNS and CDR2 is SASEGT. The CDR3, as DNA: TGTGCCAGCAGTGCATCGGGACAGCTAGCCAAAAACATTCAGTACTTC. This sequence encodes CASSASGQLAKNIQYF.

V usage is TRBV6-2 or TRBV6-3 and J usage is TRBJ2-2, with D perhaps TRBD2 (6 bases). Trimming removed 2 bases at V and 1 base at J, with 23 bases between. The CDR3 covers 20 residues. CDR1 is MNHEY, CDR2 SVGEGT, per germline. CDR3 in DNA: TGTGCCAGCAGTTACAATCCAGGACCCTTTGGGAGGCTGAACACCGGGGAGCTGTTTTTT. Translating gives CASSYNPGPFGRLNTGELFF.

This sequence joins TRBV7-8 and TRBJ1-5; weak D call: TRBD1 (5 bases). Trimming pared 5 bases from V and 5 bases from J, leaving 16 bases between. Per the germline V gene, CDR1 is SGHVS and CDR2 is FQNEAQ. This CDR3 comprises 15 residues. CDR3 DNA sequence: TGTGCCAGCAGCCGCCGTCAGGGTAGGGATCAGCCCCAGCATTTT. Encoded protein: CASSRRQGRDQPQHF. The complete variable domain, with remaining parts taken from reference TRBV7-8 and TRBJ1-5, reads GAGVSQSPRYKVAKRGQDVALRCDPISGHVSLFWYQQALGQGPEFLTYFQNEAQLDKSGLPSDRFFAERPEGSVSTLKIQRTQQEDSAVYLCASSRRQGRDQPQHFGDGTRLSIL.

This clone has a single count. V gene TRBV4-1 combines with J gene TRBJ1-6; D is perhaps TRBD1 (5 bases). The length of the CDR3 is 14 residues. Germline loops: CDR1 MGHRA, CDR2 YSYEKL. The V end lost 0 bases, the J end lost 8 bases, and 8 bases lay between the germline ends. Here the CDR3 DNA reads TGCGCCAGCAGCCAAGATCAGGGCTATTCACCCCTCCACTTT. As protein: CASSQDQGYSPLHF.

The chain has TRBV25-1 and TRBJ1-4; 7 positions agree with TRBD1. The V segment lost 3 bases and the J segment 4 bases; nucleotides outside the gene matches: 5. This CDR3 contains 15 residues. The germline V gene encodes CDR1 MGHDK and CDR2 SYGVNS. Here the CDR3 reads CASSESTGFNEKLFF. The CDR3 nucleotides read TGTGCCAGCAGTGAGTCGACAGGGTTTAATGAAAAACTGTTTTTT.

The CDR3 sequence: CASSPGETQYF. The CDR3 DNA reads TGTGCCAGCAGTCCGGGGGAGACCCAGTACTTC. The V gene is TRBV2, the J gene TRBJ2-5; tentatively, D is TRBD2 (5 bases). CDR1 is SNHLY, CDR2 FYNNEI, per germline. Deletions cut 5 bases from V and 5 bases from J, with 6 bases between. The CDR3 contains 11 residues.

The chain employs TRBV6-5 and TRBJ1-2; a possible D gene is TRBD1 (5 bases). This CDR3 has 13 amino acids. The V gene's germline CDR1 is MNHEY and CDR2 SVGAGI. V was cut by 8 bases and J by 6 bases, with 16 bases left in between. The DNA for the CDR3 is TGTGCCAGCTCCCGGGGGTGGGGAGATGGCTACACCTTC. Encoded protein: CASSRGWGDGYTF.

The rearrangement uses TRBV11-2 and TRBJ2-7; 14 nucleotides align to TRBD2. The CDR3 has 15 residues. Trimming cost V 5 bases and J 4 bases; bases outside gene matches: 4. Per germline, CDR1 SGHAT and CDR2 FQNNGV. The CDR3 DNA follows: TGTGCCAGCAGCCCCCGACTAGCGGGGGGGTACGAGCAGTACTTC. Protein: CASSPRLAGGYEQYF.

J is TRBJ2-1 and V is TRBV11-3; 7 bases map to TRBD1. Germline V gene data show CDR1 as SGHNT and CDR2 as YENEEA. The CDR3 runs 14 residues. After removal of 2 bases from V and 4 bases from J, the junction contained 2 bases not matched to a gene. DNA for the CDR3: TGTGCCAGCAGCTTAACAGGGGCGTACAATGAGCAGTTCTTC. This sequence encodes CASSLTGAYNEQFF.

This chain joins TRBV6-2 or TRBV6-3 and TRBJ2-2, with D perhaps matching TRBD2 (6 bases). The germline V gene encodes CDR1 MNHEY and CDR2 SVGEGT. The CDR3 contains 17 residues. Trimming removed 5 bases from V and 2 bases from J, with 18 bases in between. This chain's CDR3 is CASSPEGWHINTGELFF. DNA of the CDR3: TGTGCCAGCAGTCCGGAGGGGTGGCACATCAACACCGGGGAGCTGTTTTTT.